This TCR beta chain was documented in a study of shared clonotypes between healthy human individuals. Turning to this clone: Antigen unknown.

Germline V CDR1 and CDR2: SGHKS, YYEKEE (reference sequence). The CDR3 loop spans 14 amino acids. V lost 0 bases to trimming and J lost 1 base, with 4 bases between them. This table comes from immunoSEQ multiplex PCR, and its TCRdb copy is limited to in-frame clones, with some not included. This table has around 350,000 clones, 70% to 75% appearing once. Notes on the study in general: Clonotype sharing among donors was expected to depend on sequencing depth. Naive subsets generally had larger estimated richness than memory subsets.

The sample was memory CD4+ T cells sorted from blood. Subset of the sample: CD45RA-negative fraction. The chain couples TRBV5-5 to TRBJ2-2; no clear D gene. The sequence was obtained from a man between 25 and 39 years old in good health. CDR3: CASSLDGNTGELFF. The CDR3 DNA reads TGTGCCAGCAGCTTGGACGGGAACACCGGGGAGCTGTTTTTT.